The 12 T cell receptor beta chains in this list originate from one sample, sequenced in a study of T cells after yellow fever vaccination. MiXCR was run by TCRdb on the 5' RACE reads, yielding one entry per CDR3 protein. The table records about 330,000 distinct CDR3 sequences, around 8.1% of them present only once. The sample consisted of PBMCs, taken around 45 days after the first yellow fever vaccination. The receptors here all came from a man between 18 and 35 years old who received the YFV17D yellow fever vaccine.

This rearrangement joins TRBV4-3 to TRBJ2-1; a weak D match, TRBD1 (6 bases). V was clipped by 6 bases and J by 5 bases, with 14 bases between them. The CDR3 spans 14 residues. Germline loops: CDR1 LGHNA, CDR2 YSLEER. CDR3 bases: TGCGCCAGCAGAGCAGGGGCAAGTGACAATGAGCAGTTCTTC. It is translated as CASRAGASDNEQFF.

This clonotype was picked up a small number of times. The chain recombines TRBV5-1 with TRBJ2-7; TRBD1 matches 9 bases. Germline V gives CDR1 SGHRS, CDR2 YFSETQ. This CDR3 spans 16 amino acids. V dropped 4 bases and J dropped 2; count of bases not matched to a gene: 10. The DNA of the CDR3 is TGCGCCAGCAGCCCCACAGGGGGCAGTTCAACCTACGAGCAGTACTTC. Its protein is CASSPTGGSSTYEQYF.

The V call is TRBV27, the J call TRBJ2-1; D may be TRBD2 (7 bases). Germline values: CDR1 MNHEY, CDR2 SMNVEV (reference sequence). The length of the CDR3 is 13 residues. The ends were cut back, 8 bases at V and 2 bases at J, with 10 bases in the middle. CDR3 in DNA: TGTGCCAGCGCGGGGGCGCCCTACAATGAGCAGTTCTTC. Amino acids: CASAGAPYNEQFF.

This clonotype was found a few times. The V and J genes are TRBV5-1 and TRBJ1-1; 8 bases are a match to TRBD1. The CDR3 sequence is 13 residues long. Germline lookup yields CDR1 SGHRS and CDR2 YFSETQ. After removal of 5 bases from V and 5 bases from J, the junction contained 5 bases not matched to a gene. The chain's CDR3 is CASSQGATTEAFF. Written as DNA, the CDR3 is TGCGCCAGCAGTCAGGGGGCGACGACTGAAGCTTTCTTT.

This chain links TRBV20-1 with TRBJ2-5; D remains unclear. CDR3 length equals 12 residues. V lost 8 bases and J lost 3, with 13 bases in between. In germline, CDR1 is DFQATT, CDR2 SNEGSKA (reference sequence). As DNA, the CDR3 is TGCAGTCCCCGGGCCGTTGAAGAGACCCAGTACTTC. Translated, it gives CSPRAVEETQYF.

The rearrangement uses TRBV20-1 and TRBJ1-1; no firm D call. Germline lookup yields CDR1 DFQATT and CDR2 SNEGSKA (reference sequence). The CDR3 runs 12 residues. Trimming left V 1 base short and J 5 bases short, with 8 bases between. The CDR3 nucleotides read TGCAGTGCTAGAGGGGGATGGACTGAAGCTTTCTTT. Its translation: CSARGGWTEAFF.

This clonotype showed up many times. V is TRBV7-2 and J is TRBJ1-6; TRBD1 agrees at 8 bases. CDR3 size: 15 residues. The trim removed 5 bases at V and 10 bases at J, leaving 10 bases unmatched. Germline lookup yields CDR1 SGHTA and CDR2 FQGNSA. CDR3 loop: CASSGGGQGRSPLHF. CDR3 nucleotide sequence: TGTGCCAGCAGCGGGGGCGGACAGGGCAGATCACCCCTCCACTTT.

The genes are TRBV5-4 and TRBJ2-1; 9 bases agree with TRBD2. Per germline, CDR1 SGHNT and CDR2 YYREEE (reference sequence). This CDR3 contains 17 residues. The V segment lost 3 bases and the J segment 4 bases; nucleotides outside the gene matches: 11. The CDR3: CASSSTATSGLYNEQFF. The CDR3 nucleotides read TGTGCCAGCAGCTCGACCGCGACTAGCGGACTTTACAATGAGCAGTTCTTC.

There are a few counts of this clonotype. The CDR3 loop reads CASSLTLGPGGEQFF. In DNA, the CDR3 is TGTGCCAGCAGCTTAACGCTAGGGCCGGGCGGTGAGCAGTTCTTC. The chain links TRBV7-3 to TRBJ2-1, with D unclear. The CDR3 covers 15 residues. The germline V gene encodes CDR1 SGHTA and CDR2 FQGTGA. V lost 0 bases to trimming and J lost 9 bases, with 15 bases between them.

Written as DNA, the CDR3 is TGTGCCAGCAGTCTTGGATACAGCAAAAACATTCAGTACTTC. This translates into CASSLGYSKNIQYF. V gene TRBV5-5 combines with J gene TRBJ2-4; no reliable D call. Trimming took off 5 bases at V and 3 bases at J, with 12 bases between the two ends. CDR3 size: 14 residues. Germline V lookup: CDR1 SGHKS, CDR2 YYEKEE (reference sequence).

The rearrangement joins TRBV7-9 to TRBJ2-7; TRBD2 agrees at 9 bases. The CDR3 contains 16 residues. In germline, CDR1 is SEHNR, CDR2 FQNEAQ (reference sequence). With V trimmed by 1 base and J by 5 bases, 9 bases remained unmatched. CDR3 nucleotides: TGTGCCAGCAGCTTAGAAGGCGGGGGGGCTATCGACGAGCAGTACTTC. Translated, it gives CASSLEGGGAIDEQYF.

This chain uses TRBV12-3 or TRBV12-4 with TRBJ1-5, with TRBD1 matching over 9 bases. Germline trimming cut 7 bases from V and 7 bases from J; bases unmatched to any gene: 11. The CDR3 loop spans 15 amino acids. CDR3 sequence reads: CASTRDRDAVQPQHF. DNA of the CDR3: TGTGCCAGCACCCGGGACAGGGACGCGGTGCAGCCCCAGCATTTT.